This T cell receptor (beta chain) emerged from a study of T cells in localized non-small cell lung cancer. Study-level findings and limits: Because sequencing included only one region (of the tumor), heterogeneity remains possible. Overall survival was longer when the density of T cells in the blood was higher.

Germline lookup yields CDR1 SGHVS and CDR2 FNYEAQ. V was cut by 5 bases and J by 2 bases, with 19 bases left in between. The CDR3 runs 17 residues. Data came from immunoSEQ multiplex PCR; TCRdb stores just in-frame clones and leaves some out. Of 1,800 or so clones listed, around 21% are singletons. This clone has a handful of counts. Antigen specificity is unknown. The specimen comprised lung tumor tissue, sampled before any cancer treatment. This TCR came from a male donor at least 60 years old with stage I lung adenocarcinoma. The rearrangement links TRBV7-6 to TRBJ1-3; D is perhaps TRBD1 (6 bases). This CDR3 reads CASSQRPGTSPGNTIYF. DNA for the CDR3: TGTGCCAGCAGCCAAAGGCCCGGGACAAGTCCTGGAAACACCATATATTTT.